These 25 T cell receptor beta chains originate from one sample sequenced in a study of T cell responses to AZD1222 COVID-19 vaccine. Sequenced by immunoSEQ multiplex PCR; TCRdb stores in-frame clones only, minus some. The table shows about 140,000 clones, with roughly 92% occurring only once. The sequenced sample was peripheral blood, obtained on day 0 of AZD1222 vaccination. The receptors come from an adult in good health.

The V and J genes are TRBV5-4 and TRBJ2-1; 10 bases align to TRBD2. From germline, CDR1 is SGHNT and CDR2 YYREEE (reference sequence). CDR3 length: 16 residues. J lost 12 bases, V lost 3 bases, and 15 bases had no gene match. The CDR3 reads CASSSRWNSGGYGQFF. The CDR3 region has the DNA TGTGCCAGCAGCTCCCGCTGGAATAGCGGGGGGTACGGGCAGTTCTTC.

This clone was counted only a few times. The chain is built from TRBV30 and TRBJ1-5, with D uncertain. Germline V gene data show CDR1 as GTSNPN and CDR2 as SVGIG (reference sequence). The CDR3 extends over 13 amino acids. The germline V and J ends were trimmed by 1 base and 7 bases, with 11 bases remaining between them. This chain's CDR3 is CAWSASGGQPQHF. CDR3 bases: TGTGCCTGGAGTGCATCCGGCGGGCAGCCCCAGCATTTT.

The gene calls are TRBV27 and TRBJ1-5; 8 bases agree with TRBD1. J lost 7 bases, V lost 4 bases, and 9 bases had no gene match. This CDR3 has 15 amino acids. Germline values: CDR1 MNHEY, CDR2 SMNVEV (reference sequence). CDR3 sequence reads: CASSSLGQGVQPQHF. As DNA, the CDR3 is TGTGCCAGCAGTTCATTAGGACAGGGCGTCCAGCCCCAGCATTTT.

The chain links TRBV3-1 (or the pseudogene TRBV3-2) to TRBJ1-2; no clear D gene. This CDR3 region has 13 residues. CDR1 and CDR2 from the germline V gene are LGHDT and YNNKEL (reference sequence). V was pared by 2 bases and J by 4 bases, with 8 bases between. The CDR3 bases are TGTGCCAGCAGCCAAAACGGGATCTATGGCTACACCTTC. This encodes CASSQNGIYGYTF.

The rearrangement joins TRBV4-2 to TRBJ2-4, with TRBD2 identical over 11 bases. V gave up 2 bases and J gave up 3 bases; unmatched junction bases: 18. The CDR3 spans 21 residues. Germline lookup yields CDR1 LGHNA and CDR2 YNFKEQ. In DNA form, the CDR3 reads TGTGCCAGCAGCCAATACTCCGGACTAGCGGGCACCCTAGGGGTCAAAAACATTCAGTACTTC. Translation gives CASSQYSGLAGTLGVKNIQYF.

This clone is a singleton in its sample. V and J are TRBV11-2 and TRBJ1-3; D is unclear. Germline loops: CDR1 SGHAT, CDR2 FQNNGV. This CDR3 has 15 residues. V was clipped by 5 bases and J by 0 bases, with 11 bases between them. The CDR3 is CASSLRPGSGNTIYF. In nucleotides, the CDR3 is TGTGCCAGCAGCCTGAGACCAGGCTCTGGAAACACCATATATTTT.

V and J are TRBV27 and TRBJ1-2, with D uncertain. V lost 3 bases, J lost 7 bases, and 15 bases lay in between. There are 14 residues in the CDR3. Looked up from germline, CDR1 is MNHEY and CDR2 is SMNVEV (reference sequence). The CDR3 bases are TGTGCCAGCAGTTTGGCAGGTACTTCGGGTGGCTACACCTTC. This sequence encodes CASSLAGTSGGYTF.

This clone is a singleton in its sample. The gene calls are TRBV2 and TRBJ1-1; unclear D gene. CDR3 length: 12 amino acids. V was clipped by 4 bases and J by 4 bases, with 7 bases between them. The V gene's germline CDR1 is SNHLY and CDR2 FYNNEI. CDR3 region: CASSARATEAFF. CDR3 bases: TGTGCCAGCAGTGCTAGGGCCACTGAAGCTTTCTTT.

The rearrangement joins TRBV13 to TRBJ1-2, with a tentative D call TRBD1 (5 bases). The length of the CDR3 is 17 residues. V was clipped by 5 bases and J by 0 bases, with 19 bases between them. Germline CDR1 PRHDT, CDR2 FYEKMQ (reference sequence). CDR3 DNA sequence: TGTGCCAGCAGCCCCTTGGGGCAGGAGTTAGCTAACTATGGCTACACCTTC. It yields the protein CASSPLGQELANYGYTF.

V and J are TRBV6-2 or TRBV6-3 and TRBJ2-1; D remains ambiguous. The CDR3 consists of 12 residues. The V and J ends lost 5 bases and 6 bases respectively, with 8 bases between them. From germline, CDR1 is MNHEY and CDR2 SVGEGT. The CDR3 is CASSNPLNEQFF. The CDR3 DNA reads TGTGCCAGCAGTAATCCCCTCAATGAGCAGTTCTTC.

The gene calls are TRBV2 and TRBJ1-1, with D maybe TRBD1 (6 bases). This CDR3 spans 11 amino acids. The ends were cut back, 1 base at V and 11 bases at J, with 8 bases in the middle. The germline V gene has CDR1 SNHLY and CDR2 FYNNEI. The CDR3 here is CASSEEGGAFF. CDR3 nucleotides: TGTGCCAGCAGTGAAGAGGGGGGCGCTTTCTTT.

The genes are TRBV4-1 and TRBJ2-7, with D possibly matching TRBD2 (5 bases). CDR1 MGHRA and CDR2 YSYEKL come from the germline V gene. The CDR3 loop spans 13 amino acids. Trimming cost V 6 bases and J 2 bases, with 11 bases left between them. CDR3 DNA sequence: TGCGCCAGCAGTGAGAGGGTCGCCTACGAGCAGTACTTC. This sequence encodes CASSERVAYEQYF.

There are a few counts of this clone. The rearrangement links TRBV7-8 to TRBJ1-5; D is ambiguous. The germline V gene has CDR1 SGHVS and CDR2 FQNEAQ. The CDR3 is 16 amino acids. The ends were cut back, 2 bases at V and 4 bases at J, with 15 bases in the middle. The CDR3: CASSLFPGSTNQPQHF. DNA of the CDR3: TGTGCCAGCAGCTTATTCCCGGGCAGCACTAATCAGCCCCAGCATTTT.

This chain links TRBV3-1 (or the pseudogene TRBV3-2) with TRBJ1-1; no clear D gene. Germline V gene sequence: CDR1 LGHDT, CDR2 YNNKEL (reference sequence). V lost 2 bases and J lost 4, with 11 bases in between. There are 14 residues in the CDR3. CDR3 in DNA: TGTGCCAGCAGCCAAAGGGAAAGCTTCACTGAAGCTTTCTTT. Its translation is CASSQRESFTEAFF.

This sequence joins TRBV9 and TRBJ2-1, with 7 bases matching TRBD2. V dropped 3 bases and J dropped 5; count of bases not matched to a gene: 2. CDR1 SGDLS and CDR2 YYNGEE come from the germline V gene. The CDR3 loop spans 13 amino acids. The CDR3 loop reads CASSEAGDNEQFF. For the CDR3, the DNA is TGTGCCAGCAGCGAGGCGGGAGACAATGAGCAGTTCTTC. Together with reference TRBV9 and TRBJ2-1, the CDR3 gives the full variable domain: DSGVTQTPKHLITATGQRVTLRCSPRSGDLSVYWYQQSLDQGLQFLIQYYNGEERAKGNILERFSAQQFPDLHSELNLSSLELGDSALYFCASSEAGDNEQFFGPGTRLTVL.

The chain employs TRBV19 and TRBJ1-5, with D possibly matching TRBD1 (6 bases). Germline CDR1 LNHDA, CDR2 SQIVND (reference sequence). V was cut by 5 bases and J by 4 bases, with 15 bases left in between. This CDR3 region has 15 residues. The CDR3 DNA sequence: TGTGCCAGTAGTTGGGACATATTCCTTAATCAGCCCCAGCATTTT. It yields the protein CASSWDIFLNQPQHF.

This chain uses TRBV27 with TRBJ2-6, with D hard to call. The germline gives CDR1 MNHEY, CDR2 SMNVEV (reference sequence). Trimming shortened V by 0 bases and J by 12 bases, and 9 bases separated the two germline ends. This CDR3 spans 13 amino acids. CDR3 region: CASSLSHPVVLTF. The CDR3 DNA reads TGTGCCAGCAGTTTATCACATCCGGTCGTCCTGACTTTC.

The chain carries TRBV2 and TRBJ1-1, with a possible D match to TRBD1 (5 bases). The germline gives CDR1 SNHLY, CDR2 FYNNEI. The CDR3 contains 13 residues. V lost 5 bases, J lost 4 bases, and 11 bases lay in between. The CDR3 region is CASSRQRGTEAFF. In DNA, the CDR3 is TGTGCCAGCAGTCGACAGCGGGGCACTGAAGCTTTCTTT.

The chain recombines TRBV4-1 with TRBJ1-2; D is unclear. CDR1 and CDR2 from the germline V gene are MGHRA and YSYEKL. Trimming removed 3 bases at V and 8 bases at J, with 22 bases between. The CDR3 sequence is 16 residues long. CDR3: CASSQSIPVPWRGYTF. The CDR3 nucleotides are TGCGCCAGCAGCCAGTCTATTCCCGTTCCCTGGCGGGGCTACACCTTC.

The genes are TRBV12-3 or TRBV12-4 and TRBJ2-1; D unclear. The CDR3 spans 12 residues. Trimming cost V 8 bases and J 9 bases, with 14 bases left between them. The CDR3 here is CASESIHGEQFF. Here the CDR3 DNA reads TGTGCCAGCGAATCGATTCACGGTGAGCAGTTCTTC.

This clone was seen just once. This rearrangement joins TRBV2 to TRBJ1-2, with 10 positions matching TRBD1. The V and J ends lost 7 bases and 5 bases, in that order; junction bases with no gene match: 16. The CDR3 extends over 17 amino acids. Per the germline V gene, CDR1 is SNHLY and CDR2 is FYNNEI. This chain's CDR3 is CASTLEDRGNSWYGYTF. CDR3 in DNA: TGTGCCAGCACGTTGGAGGACAGGGGGAATTCATGGTATGGCTACACCTTC. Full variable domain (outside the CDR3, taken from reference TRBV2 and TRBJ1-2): EPEVTQTPSHQVTQMGQEVILRCVPISNHLYFYWYRQILGQKVEFLVSFYNNEISEKSEIFDDQFSVERPDGSNFTLKIRSTKLEDSAMYFCASTLEDRGNSWYGYTFGSGTRLTVV.

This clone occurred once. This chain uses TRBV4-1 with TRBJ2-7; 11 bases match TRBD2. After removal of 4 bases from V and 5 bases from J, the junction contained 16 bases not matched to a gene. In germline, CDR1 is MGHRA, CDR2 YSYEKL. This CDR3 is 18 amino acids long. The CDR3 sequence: CASSLGWASGRLVDEQYF. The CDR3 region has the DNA TGCGCCAGCAGCCTGGGGTGGGCTAGCGGGAGGTTGGTGGACGAGCAGTACTTC.

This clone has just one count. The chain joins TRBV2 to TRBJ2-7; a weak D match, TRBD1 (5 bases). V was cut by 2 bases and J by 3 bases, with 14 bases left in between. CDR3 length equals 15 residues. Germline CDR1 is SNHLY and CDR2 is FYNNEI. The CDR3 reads CASSEISDSFYEQYF. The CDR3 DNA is TGTGCCAGCAGTGAAATCTCTGACAGTTTCTACGAGCAGTACTTC.

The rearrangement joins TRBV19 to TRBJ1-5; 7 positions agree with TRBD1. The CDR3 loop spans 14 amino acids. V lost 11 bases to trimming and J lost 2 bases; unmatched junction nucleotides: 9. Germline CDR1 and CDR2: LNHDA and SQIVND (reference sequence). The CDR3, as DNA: TGTGCCGCCAGAGGGGGCTTAGGCAATCAGCCCCAGCATTTT. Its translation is CAARGGLGNQPQHF.

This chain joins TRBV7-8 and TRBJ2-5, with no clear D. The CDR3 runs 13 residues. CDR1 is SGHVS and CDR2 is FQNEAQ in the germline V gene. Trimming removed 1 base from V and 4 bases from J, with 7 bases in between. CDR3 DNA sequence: TGTGCCAGCAGCTTAGTAGGGTCAGAGACCCAGTACTTC. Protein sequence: CASSLVGSETQYF.